This TCR beta chain was profiled in a study of beta chain features in type 1 diabetes. Study background: Cell yields, gender and age were similar in healthy donors and patients.

This clone was counted only a few times. Antigen specificity is unknown. Sequenced material consisted of expressed TCRB transcripts (all of the isolated RNA was reverse transcribed). Naive, central memory and regulatory T cell samples came to a mean of approximately 3.57 million reads. Repertoires were generated with immunoSEQ multiplex PCR, while TCRdb's copy carries only in-frame clones and drops some. This sample has under 900,000 clones; roughly 15% occur once, and the top ten carry about 0.02%. The V end lost 3 bases, the J end lost 3 bases, and 6 bases lay between the germline ends. The CDR3 is 13 residues long. Germline V CDR1 and CDR2: MDHEN, SYDVKM. Overall study results and limits: Reduced insertions and increased deletions marked VDJ junctions in type 1 diabetes patients. Among patients, naive, central memory and Treg TCRB repertoires appeared more similar than among healthy donors.

The TCR comes from a woman aged 18-35 years in good health. Material for sequencing was naive CD4+ T cells from blood. The rearrangement uses TRBV28 and TRBJ1-5; D remains unclear. This CDR3 reads CASSFTFNQPQHF. The CDR3 DNA is TGTGCCAGCAGTTTTACATTCAATCAGCCCCAGCATTTT.